Listed below are T cell receptor beta chains from one sample, sequenced in a study of OX40 agonist ivuxolimab in advanced cancers. The method was immunoSEQ multiplex PCR; TCRdb's version includes in-frame clones alone and lacks a portion of them. The top ten clones hold more than 2.5% of a sample with fewer than 75,000 clones, roughly 86% of them seen once. Sequenced here: CD4+ or CD8+ T cells sorted from blood, sampled in a trial of the OX40 agonist ivuxolimab. Receptors were obtained from an adult with an advanced solid tumor such as melanoma, head and neck, liver or kidney cancer. CDR3s include the opening cysteine and the closing phenylalanine or tryptophan. D genes are given only for firm matches. Clone size is stated in some rows and not others, as once, few, many or a class when expanded.

V gene: TRBV5-5
D gene: .
J gene: TRBJ1-2
clone size: .
CDR3 protein: CASSEILGGYTF
CDR3 DNA: TGTGCCAGCAGCGAAATACTGGGTGGCTACACCTTC

V gene: TRBV30
D gene: TRBD2
J gene: TRBJ2-2
clone size: .
CDR3 protein: CASTKVGTSWAGELFF
CDR3 DNA: TGTGCCTCTACTAAGGTCGGGACTAGCTGGGCCGGGGAGCTGTTTTTT

V gene: TRBV18
D gene: TRBD2
J gene: TRBJ2-5
clone size: .
CDR3 protein: CASSPGTSGSGETQYF
CDR3 DNA: TGTGCCAGCTCACCCGGGACTAGCGGGAGCGGAGAGACCCAGTACTTC

V gene: TRBV6-5
D gene: .
J gene: TRBJ2-6
clone size: .
CDR3 protein: CASSLVAGANVLTF
CDR3 DNA: TGTGCCAGCAGCCTAGTTGCTGGGGCCAACGTCCTGACTTTC

V gene: TRBV10-3
D gene: TRBD2
J gene: TRBJ2-3
clone size: .
CDR3 protein: CAINSGRLDGTDTQYF
CDR3 DNA: TGTGCCATCAATAGCGGGAGGTTGGACGGGACAGATACGCAGTATTTT

V gene: TRBV6-1
D gene: .
J gene: TRBJ1-2
clone size: .
CDR3 protein: CASSEASHGYTF
CDR3 DNA: TGTGCCAGCAGTGAAGCGTCGCACGGCTACACCTTC

V gene: TRBV29-1
D gene: .
J gene: TRBJ1-4
clone size: .
CDR3 protein: CSVVEVIGEKLFF
CDR3 DNA: TGCAGCGTTGTAGAGGTAATAGGGGAAAAACTGTTTTTT

V gene: TRBV6-1
D gene: .
J gene: TRBJ1-4
clone size: once
CDR3 protein: CASSEGGGGEKLFF
CDR3 DNA: TGTGCCAGCAGTGAGGGGGGCGGTGGGGAAAAACTGTTTTTT

V gene: TRBV19
D gene: .
J gene: TRBJ1-1
clone size: .
CDR3 protein: CASSPTGRNTEAFF
CDR3 DNA: TGTGCCAGTTCTCCGACAGGTCGAAACACTGAAGCTTTCTTT

V gene: TRBV7-9
D gene: .
J gene: TRBJ1-3
clone size: .
CDR3 protein: CASSLGLSGNTIYF
CDR3 DNA: TGTGCCAGCAGCTTAGGATTATCCGGAAACACCATATATTTT

V gene: TRBV5-1
D gene: TRBD1
J gene: TRBJ1-3
clone size: once
CDR3 protein: CASSFGWTGENTIYF
CDR3 DNA: TGCGCCAGCAGCTTTGGTTGGACAGGGGAAAACACCATATATTTT

V gene: TRBV4-1
D gene: .
J gene: TRBJ2-7
clone size: .
CDR3 protein: CASSQGVGGLIAEQYF
CDR3 DNA: TGCGCCAGCAGCCAGGGGGTTGGGGGCTTAATCGCCGAGCAGTACTTC

V gene: TRBV5-1
D gene: TRBD1
J gene: TRBJ1-5
clone size: .
CDR3 protein: CASSSLGQENQPQHF
CDR3 DNA: TGCGCCAGCAGCTCCTTGGGACAGGAGAATCAGCCCCAGCATTTT

V gene: TRBV5-1
D gene: TRBD1
J gene: TRBJ2-5
clone size: .
CDR3 protein: CASSIDTGTGGTQYF
CDR3 DNA: TGCGCCAGCAGTATCGATACCGGGACAGGGGGGACCCAGTACTTC